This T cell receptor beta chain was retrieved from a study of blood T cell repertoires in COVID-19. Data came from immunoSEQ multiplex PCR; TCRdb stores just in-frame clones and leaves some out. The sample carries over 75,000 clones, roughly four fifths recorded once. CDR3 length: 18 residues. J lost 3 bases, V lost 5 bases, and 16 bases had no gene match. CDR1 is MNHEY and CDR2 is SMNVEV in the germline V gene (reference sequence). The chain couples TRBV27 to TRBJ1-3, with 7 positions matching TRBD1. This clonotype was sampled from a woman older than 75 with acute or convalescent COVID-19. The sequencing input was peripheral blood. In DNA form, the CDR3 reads TGTGCCAGCAGTCCCAGGGGGGTGGTGTCTAAACATGGAAACACCATATATTTT. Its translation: CASSPRGVVSKHGNTIYF.